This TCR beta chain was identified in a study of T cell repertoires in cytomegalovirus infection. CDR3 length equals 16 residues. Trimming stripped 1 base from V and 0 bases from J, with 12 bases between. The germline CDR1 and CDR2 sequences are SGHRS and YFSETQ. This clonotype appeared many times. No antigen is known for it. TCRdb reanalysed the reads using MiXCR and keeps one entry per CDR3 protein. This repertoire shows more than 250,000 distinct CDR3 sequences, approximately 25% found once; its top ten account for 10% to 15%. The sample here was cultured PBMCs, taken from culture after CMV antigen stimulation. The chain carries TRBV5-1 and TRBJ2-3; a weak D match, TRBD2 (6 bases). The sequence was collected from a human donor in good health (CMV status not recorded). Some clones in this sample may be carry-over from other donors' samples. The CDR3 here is CASSLFGGSSTDTQYF. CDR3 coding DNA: TGCGCCAGCAGCTTGTTCGGGGGATCGAGCACAGATACGCAGTATTTT.